Listed below are T cell receptor beta chains from one sample, sequenced in a study of cytomegalovirus exposure and HLA in healthy donors. The repertoire was sequenced with immunoSEQ multiplex PCR; TCRdb's copy has only in-frame clones and lacks some. The top ten hold about 1.7% of the sample, which has 120,000 or so clones, approximately 90% seen once. Sequenced sample: PBMCs. The origin of the receptors is a man younger than 35 in good health and CMV-seronegative. CDR3s include the opening cysteine and the closing phenylalanine or tryptophan. The D gene is left open where the match is weak. Expanded clones get a size class; other rows say once, few or many, or leave the size out.

clone size	V gene	D gene	J gene	CDR3 DNA	CDR3 protein
-	TRBV19	-	TRBJ2-3	TGTGCCAGTAGTATAGCCCGACTCACAGATACGCAGTATTTT	CASSIARLTDTQYF
once	TRBV5-1	-	TRBJ2-1	TGCGCCAGCAGCTTGTTATGGCAGGGAAGCAATGAGCAGTTCTTC	CASSLLWQGSNEQFF
-	TRBV25-1	-	TRBJ1-1	TGTGCCAGCAGTGAGTCAATTACGCGGGGGAACACTGAAGCTTTCTTT	CASSESITRGNTEAFF
-	TRBV30	TRBD1	TRBJ1-2	TGTGCCTGGAGTGCCGGGACAGGGGATGGCTACACCTTC	CAWSAGTGDGYTF
few	TRBV28	TRBD1	TRBJ1-5	TGTGCCAGCAGTTTACTGGTTTTTACGACAGGGGAGGATCAGCCCCAGCATTTT	CASSLLVFTTGEDQPQHF
-	TRBV30	TRBD1	TRBJ2-5	TGTGCCTGGAAAAACAGGGGGAGCGACCAAGAGACCCAGTACTTC	CAWKNRGSDQETQYF
-	TRBV2	-	TRBJ2-3	TGTGCCAGCAGTCCCTTAGCCAGGGGTAGGACAGATACGCAGTATTTT	CASSPLARGRTDTQYF
-	TRBV4-1	TRBD1	TRBJ1-1	TGCGCCAGCAGCCACTTAGGGGGATTGGGACAGCAAAACACTGAAGCTTTCTTT	CASSHLGGLGQQNTEAFF
-	TRBV7-8	TRBD2	TRBJ2-3	TGTGCCAGCAGCCCGGGACTAGCGGGAGAAATCGCCCCAAACACAGATACGCAGTATTTT	CASSPGLAGEIAPNTDTQYF
-	TRBV6-6	TRBD1	TRBJ2-5	TGTGCCAGCAGAGGACAGGGGACGAGAGAGACCCAGTACTTC	CASRGQGTRETQYF
-	TRBV28	TRBD1	TRBJ1-5	TGTGCCAGCAGTTTTTCTTTTCGGGAAACTGGACCTGACAGGGGGACGCCCCAGCATTTT	CASSFSFRETGPDRGTPQHF
-	TRBV27	-	TRBJ1-1	TGTGCCAGCAGCCCGGGGGGCCTGGCTGAAGCTTTCTTT	CASSPGGLAEAFF
-	TRBV6-5	TRBD1	TRBJ1-4	TGTGCCAGCAGTTCCACAGGGGTGAATGAAAAACTGTTTTTT	CASSSTGVNEKLFF
-	TRBV5-4	-	TRBJ2-5	TGTGCCAGCAGCTTGGAATTGGTAGGGGAACAAGAGACCCAGTACTTC	CASSLELVGEQETQYF
-	TRBV29-1	-	TRBJ2-7	TGCAGCGTTGAGACAGGCAATACCTACGAGCAGTACTTC	CSVETGNTYEQYF
-	TRBV5-1	TRBD1	TRBJ2-1	TGCGCCAGCAGCTTGGAAAGGACAGGTACCTACAATGAGCAGTTCTTC	CASSLERTGTYNEQFF
-	TRBV11-2	TRBD1	TRBJ1-6	TGTGCCAGCAGCTTATGGACAGGGAGCGATAATTCACCCCTCCACTTT	CASSLWTGSDNSPLHF
-	TRBV6-5	-	TRBJ1-5	TGTGCCAGCAGGCCGAGTGGGCCCCATCAGCCCCAGCATTTT	CASRPSGPHQPQHF
once	TRBV28	-	TRBJ2-1	TGTGCCAGCAGTTTTGCGTCCAGCGGACTATCCTACAATGAGCAGTTCTTC	CASSFASSGLSYNEQFF
-	TRBV2	TRBD2	TRBJ2-1	TGTGCCAGCAGGATAAGCGGGAGTACCTACAATGAGCAGTTCTTC	CASRISGSTYNEQFF
-	TRBV11-1	-	TRBJ1-2	TGTGCCAGCAGCTCGGAACCGACACGAACAATACTCTATGGCTACACCTTC	CASSSEPTRTILYGYTF
-	TRBV18	TRBD1	TRBJ2-7	TGTGCCAGCTCACCCGAAGATTTCAGGGGGCGCTACGAGCAGTACTTC	CASSPEDFRGRYEQYF
-	TRBV7-2	TRBD2	TRBJ2-1	TGTGCCAGCAGCTTCGGACTAGCGGGGTACAATGAGCAGTTCTTC	CASSFGLAGYNEQFF
-	TRBV15	-	TRBJ1-5	TGTGCCACCAGCAGAGATTTTGCCAGGGAGGATCAGCCCCAGCATTTT	CATSRDFAREDQPQHF
-	TRBV5-1	TRBD1	TRBJ1-1	TGCGCCAGCAGCGCCCGACAGGGAACGAACACTGAAGCTTTCTTT	CASSARQGTNTEAFF
-	TRBV7-8	TRBD1	TRBJ2-7	TGTGCCAGCAGCACTAACTGGGGACAGATCTACGAGCAGTACTTC	CASSTNWGQIYEQYF
-	TRBV7-9	-	TRBJ2-4	TGTGCCAGCAGCTCCGGGAACAGGGCGGTAATCGGAGCCAAAAACATTCAGTACTTC	CASSSGNRAVIGAKNIQYF
-	TRBV6-6	TRBD2	TRBJ2-1	TGTGCCAGCAGTGCGACTAGCGGGTACAATGAGCAGTTCTTC	CASSATSGYNEQFF
-	TRBV7-8	TRBD1	TRBJ1-4	TGTGCCAGCAGCCCCGGGACAGGGGGAGGGAATGAAAAACTGTTTTTT	CASSPGTGGGNEKLFF
-	TRBV5-4	TRBD1	TRBJ1-2	TGTGCCAGCACTTCTTCCGGACAGGGAAGTGGCTACACCTTC	CASTSSGQGSGYTF
-	TRBV13	-	TRBJ1-3	TGTGCCAGCTCATTCTTCAGCTCTGGAAACACCATATATTTT	CASSFFSSGNTIYF
-	TRBV28	-	TRBJ1-5	TGTGCCAGCAGTTTCGGGGTACGGAGTCAGCCCCAGCATTTT	CASSFGVRSQPQHF
-	TRBV28	TRBD1	TRBJ2-7	TGTGCCAGCAGTGAGGGACAGCGAGACTACGAGCAGTACTTC	CASSEGQRDYEQYF
-	TRBV18	-	TRBJ2-1	TGTGCCAGCTCACCAAGGCGGACAGACTACAATGAGCAGTTCTTC	CASSPRRTDYNEQFF
-	TRBV28	TRBD2	TRBJ2-1	TGTGCCAGCAGGGGTAGCGGGAGTTATCATGAGCAGTTCTTC	CASRGSGSYHEQFF
-	TRBV20-1	-	TRBJ1-2	TGCAGTGCCCCAGACAGCTTCGGCTACACCTTC	CSAPDSFGYTF
-	TRBV2	-	TRBJ1-4	TGTGCCAGCAGTGATTTTACGGGAGGGGAAAAACTGTTTTTT	CASSDFTGGEKLFF
once	TRBV28	-	TRBJ2-7	TGTGCCAGCAGCCTTTTCGCGGGGGCGGGGGTATGCTACGAGCAGTACTTC	CASSLFAGAGVCYEQYF
-	TRBV7-9	-	TRBJ1-1	TGTGCCAGCAGCTTTAACATGAACACTGAAGCTTTCTTT	CASSFNMNTEAFF
-	TRBV28	-	TRBJ1-6	TGTGCCAGCAGTTTATTCCTTTCGGTTAGGAACAGGCATTCACCCCTCCACTTT	CASSLFLSVRNRHSPLHF
-	TRBV5-6	-	TRBJ2-5	TGTGCCAGCAGCCGCGGTGGCCACGTTTCGTGGGAGACCCAGTACTTC	CASSRGGHVSWETQYF